Below, 25 T cell receptor beta chains from the same sample are listed, as sequenced in a study of blood T cell repertoires in COVID-19. Generated by immunoSEQ multiplex PCR, the TCRdb table keeps only in-frame clones and is missing some. The table shows about 300,000 clones, with about nine tenths occurring only once. Sequences were obtained from PBMCs or T cells enriched from blood (not recorded which). These receptors came from a woman between 18 and 30 years old who had recovered from COVID-19.

This rearrangement joins TRBV5-1 to TRBJ2-7; tentative D call: TRBD2 (5 bases). CDR1 and CDR2 (germline): SGHRS, YFSETQ. The length of the CDR3 is 17 residues. The V gene lost 0 bases and the J gene lost 0 bases, with 16 bases spanning the gap. The CDR3 loop is CASSLAGVLASSYEQYF. As DNA, the CDR3 is TGCGCCAGCAGCTTGGCCGGGGTGTTGGCGAGCTCCTACGAGCAGTACTTC.

The chain combines TRBV6-5 with TRBJ1-6, with a tentative D call TRBD1 (5 bases). The CDR3 is made up of 15 amino acids. V lost 7 bases and J 9 bases, leaving 19 bases between the germline ends. CDR1 and CDR2 from the germline V gene are MNHEY and SVGAGI. As DNA, the CDR3 is TGTGCCAGCACCCTCAACCGTCCTGACAGTTCACCCCTCCACTTT. Its protein is CASTLNRPDSSPLHF.

The rearrangement links TRBV3-1 (or the pseudogene TRBV3-2) to TRBJ1-5; D is ambiguous. Per germline, CDR1 LGHDT and CDR2 YNNKEL (reference sequence). Trimming took 1 base from V and 0 from J, leaving 13 bases between them. The CDR3 is 17 amino acids. CDR3 coding DNA: TGTGCCAGCAGCCAAGGGCGCCGACACCTTAGCAATCAGCCCCAGCATTTT. It translates to CASSQGRRHLSNQPQHF.

This chain joins TRBV6-5 and TRBJ2-1; 8 bases align to TRBD1. Germline CDR1 reads MNHEY; CDR2 reads SVGAGI. This CDR3 has 15 amino acids. V trimming: 6 bases; J trimming: 6 bases; junction bases outside the gene matches: 10. CDR3 coding DNA: TGTGCCAGCAGGATATTGCGGACAGGGACCAATGAGCAGTTCTTC. Protein sequence: CASRILRTGTNEQFF.

CDR3 coding DNA: TGTGCCTGGAGTGATGGACTAGCGGGAAGCGAGCAGTACTTC. Its translation is CAWSDGLAGSEQYF. The chain is built from TRBV30 and TRBJ2-7; 12 nucleotides match TRBD2. V was clipped by 1 base and J by 6 bases; unmatched bases: 4. Germline CDR1 reads GTSNPN; CDR2 reads SVGIG (reference sequence). CDR3 length: 14 amino acids.

The chain uses TRBV28 and TRBJ1-2; D not certain. This CDR3 is built from 12 residues. Trimming pared 2 bases from V and 5 bases from J, leaving 6 bases between. Germline V gene sequence: CDR1 MDHEN, CDR2 SYDVKM. For the CDR3, the DNA is TGTGCCAGCAGTTTAAATCTTTATGGCTACACCTTC. It yields the protein CASSLNLYGYTF.

The rearrangement uses TRBV9 and TRBJ1-1; D is unclear. Germline CDR1 reads SGDLS; CDR2 reads YYNGEE. Trimming removed 3 bases from V and 0 bases from J, with 12 bases in between. The CDR3 covers 15 residues. CDR3 DNA sequence: TGTGCCAGCAGCGCCGTGAGCTTCATGAACACTGAAGCTTTCTTT. Translating it yields CASSAVSFMNTEAFF.

V is TRBV27 and J is TRBJ1-1; D not certain. The V end lost 1 base, the J end lost 0 bases, and 9 bases lay between the germline ends. The CDR3 sequence is 15 residues long. Per germline, CDR1 MNHEY and CDR2 SMNVEV (reference sequence). CDR3 amino acids: CASSLLQPMNTEAFF. For the CDR3, the DNA is TGTGCCAGCAGTTTATTACAGCCCATGAACACTGAAGCTTTCTTT.

V usage is TRBV2 and J usage is TRBJ2-2; TRBD2 matches at 7 bases. The CDR3 spans 16 residues. The V segment lost 4 bases and the J segment 2 bases; nucleotides outside the gene matches: 7. The germline CDR1 and CDR2 sequences are SNHLY and FYNNEI. The CDR3, as DNA: TGTGCCAGCAGTGTGTACGGGGGGATAAACACCGGGGAGCTGTTTTTT. It yields the protein CASSVYGGINTGELFF.

This rearrangement joins TRBV12-5 to TRBJ1-5; D might be TRBD1 (5 bases). Germline V gives CDR1 LGHNT, CDR2 FRNRAP. The V and J ends lost 9 bases and 0 bases respectively, with 15 bases between them. This CDR3 contains 15 residues. The CDR3 bases are TGTGCTAGGGGTCGGCGGACACTTAGCAATCAGCCCCAGCATTTT. Translation gives CARGRRTLSNQPQHF. The variable domain in full, with the rest retrieved from reference TRBV12-5 and TRBJ1-5, is DARVTQTPRHKVTEMGQEVTMRCQPILGHNTVFWYRQTMMQGLELLAYFRNRAPLDDSGMPKDRFSAEMPDATLATLKIQPSEPRDSAVYFCARGRRTLSNQPQHFGDGTRLSIL.

This chain links TRBV18 with TRBJ2-6; 10 positions match TRBD1. This CDR3 contains 17 residues. After removal of 3 bases from V and 3 bases from J, the junction contained 5 bases not matched to a gene. Germline V CDR1 and CDR2: KGHSH, LQKENI. The CDR3 reads CASSPGQGFGGANVLTF. The CDR3 DNA follows: TGTGCCAGCTCACCGGGACAGGGGTTTGGTGGGGCCAACGTCCTGACTTTC.

The chain carries TRBV6-5 and TRBJ1-1, with D possibly TRBD1 on 5 matching bases. Germline-derived CDR1 and CDR2 are MNHEY and SVGAGI. The CDR3 spans 15 residues. The V and J ends lost 0 bases and 1 base respectively, with 9 bases between them. The CDR3 coding sequence is TGTGCCAGCAGTTACTCCGGGGGACCGAACACTGAAGCTTTCTTT. Translating gives CASSYSGGPNTEAFF.

This chain connects TRBV7-9 to TRBJ2-7, with 8 positions matching TRBD1. This CDR3 has 15 amino acids. V lost 3 bases to trimming and J lost 6 bases; unmatched junction nucleotides: 10. Germline lookup yields CDR1 SEHNR and CDR2 FQNEAQ (reference sequence). The CDR3 spells CASSFPGQGFREQYF. The CDR3 DNA sequence: TGTGCCAGCAGCTTTCCCGGACAGGGTTTTCGCGAGCAGTACTTC.

This sequence joins TRBV12-3 or TRBV12-4 and TRBJ1-2; maybe TRBD1 (6 bases). V gave up 4 bases and J gave up 7 bases, with 13 bases separating them. This CDR3 spans 13 amino acids. The CDR3 spells CASSSSGVGGYTF. The CDR3 nucleotides read TGTGCCAGCAGTTCATCAGGGGTTGGTGGCTACACCTTC.

The rearrangement uses TRBV28 and TRBJ2-3, with TRBD2 identical over 7 bases. The J segment lost 2 bases and the V segment lost 7 bases, leaving 12 bases of the junction unmatched. CDR1 is MDHEN, CDR2 SYDVKM, per germline. The CDR3 has 16 residues. CDR3 sequence: CASTMNGRTYTDTQYF. For the CDR3, the DNA is TGTGCCAGCACTATGAACGGGAGGACATACACAGATACGCAGTATTTT.

This chain connects TRBV25-1 to TRBJ2-1; 8 bases agree with TRBD2. CDR1 and CDR2 (germline): MGHDK, SYGVNS. V gave up 2 bases and J gave up 9 bases; unmatched junction bases: 12. This CDR3 spans 16 amino acids. The CDR3 bases are TGTGCCAGCAGTGAAGCTGGGCGGGGGGCCCCGGGTGAGCAGTTCTTC. This translates into CASSEAGRGAPGEQFF.

This clone was detected only once. The V gene is TRBV10-1, the J gene TRBJ2-3, with 11 bases fitting TRBD2. Per germline, CDR1 WNHNN and CDR2 SYGVQD (reference sequence). Trimming removed 5 bases from V and 3 bases from J; junction bases left unmatched: 7. The length of the CDR3 is 16 residues. The CDR3 nucleotides read TGCGCCAGCAGTTCGTTAGCGGGAGGGCGAACAGATACGCAGTATTTT. This codes for CASSSLAGGRTDTQYF.

This chain joins TRBV19 and TRBJ2-1; a possible D gene is TRBD2 (5 bases). The germline V gene encodes CDR1 LNHDA and CDR2 SQIVND (reference sequence). This CDR3 contains 13 residues. The V gene lost 6 bases and the J gene lost 5 bases, with 11 bases spanning the gap. In DNA, the CDR3 is TGTGCCAGTAGCGCGGGTGGGGACAATGAGCAGTTCTTC. Encoded protein: CASSAGGDNEQFF.

The chain employs TRBV9 and TRBJ2-1, with D possibly TRBD2 on 5 matching bases. The V and J ends lost 3 bases and 9 bases respectively, with 19 bases between them. Germline lookup yields CDR1 SGDLS and CDR2 YYNGEE. There are 15 residues in the CDR3. The CDR3 DNA is TGTGCCAGCAGCGCCGAAGGACTTCCCGATTTTGAGCAGTTCTTC. Encoded protein: CASSAEGLPDFEQFF.

This chain joins TRBV2 and TRBJ2-1, with D possibly being TRBD1 (5 bases). CDR1 SNHLY and CDR2 FYNNEI come from the germline V gene. Deletions cut 6 bases from V and 4 bases from J, with 10 bases between. There are 13 residues in the CDR3. The CDR3 region has the DNA TGTGCCAGCAGGGCTGACAGTTACAATGAGCAGTTCTTC. It specifies CASRADSYNEQFF.

V usage is TRBV30 and J usage is TRBJ1-4, with D uncertain. Trimming pared 1 base from V and 7 bases from J, leaving 16 bases between. The CDR3 runs 15 residues. Germline-derived CDR1 and CDR2 are GTSNPN and SVGIG (reference sequence). In nucleotides, the CDR3 is TGTGCCTGGAGTGCTCTTGGAGGTACCCTTGAAAAACTGTTTTTT. Translating it yields CAWSALGGTLEKLFF.

This chain joins TRBV5-6 and TRBJ1-4; D is perhaps TRBD1 (6 bases). This CDR3 has 16 residues. Germline V gives CDR1 SGHDT, CDR2 YYEEEE. V dropped 0 bases and J dropped 8 bases, with 17 bases sitting between them. CDR3 bases: TGTGCCAGCAGCTTGGTCGGGACATCCGATGAGGAAAAACTGTTTTTT. As protein: CASSLVGTSDEEKLFF.

The count of this clone is one. V is TRBV7-6 and J is TRBJ2-1; D is perhaps TRBD2 (6 bases). CDR3 length: 16 residues. V was clipped by 3 bases and J by 0 bases, with 12 bases between them. In germline, CDR1 is SGHVS, CDR2 FNYEAQ. The DNA of the CDR3 is TGTGCCAGCAGCTTCTCAATAGCGGACTCCTACAATGAGCAGTTCTTC. It is translated as CASSFSIADSYNEQFF.

The chain carries TRBV11-2 and TRBJ1-1; D uncertain. Trimming stripped 5 bases from V and 5 bases from J, with 15 bases between. The germline CDR1 and CDR2 sequences are SGHAT and FQNNGV. The CDR3 runs to 14 residues. CDR3 DNA sequence: TGTGCCAGCAGCACGAACATCAGAGGGACTGAAGCTTTCTTT. Amino acids: CASSTNIRGTEAFF.

This clone appeared a few times. The chain couples TRBV28 to TRBJ1-3; maybe TRBD1 (5 bases). The ends were cut back, 2 bases at V and 7 bases at J, with 18 bases in the middle. Per germline, CDR1 MDHEN and CDR2 SYDVKM. The CDR3 consists of 16 residues. This CDR3 is CASSLGAPQGWNTIYF. As DNA, the CDR3 is TGTGCCAGCAGTTTAGGCGCCCCGCAGGGTTGGAACACCATATATTTT.